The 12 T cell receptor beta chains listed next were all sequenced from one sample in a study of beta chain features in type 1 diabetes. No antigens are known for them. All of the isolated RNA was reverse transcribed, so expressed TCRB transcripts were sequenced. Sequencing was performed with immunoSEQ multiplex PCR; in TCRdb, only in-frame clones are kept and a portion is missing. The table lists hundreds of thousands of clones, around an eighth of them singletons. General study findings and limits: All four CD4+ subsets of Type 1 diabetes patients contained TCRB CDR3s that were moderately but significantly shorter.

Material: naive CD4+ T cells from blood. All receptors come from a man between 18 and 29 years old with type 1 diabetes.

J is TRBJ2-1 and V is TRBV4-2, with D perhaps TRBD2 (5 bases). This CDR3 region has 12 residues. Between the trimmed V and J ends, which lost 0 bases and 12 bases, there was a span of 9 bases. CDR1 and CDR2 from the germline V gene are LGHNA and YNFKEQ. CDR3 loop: CASSQERAGQFF. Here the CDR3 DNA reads TGTGCCAGCAGCCAAGAACGCGCGGGGCAGTTCTTC.

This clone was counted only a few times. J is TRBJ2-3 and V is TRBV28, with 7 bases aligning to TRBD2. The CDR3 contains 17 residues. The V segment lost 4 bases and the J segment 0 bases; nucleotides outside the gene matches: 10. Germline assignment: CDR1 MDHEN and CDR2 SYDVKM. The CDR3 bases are TGTGCCAGCAGTTCTCTGATGGGCGGGGGAAGCACAGATACGCAGTATTTT. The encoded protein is CASSSLMGGGSTDTQYF.

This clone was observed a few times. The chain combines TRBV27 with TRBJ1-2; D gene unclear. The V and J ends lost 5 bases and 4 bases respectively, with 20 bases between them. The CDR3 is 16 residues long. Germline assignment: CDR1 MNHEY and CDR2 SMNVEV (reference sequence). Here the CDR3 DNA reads TGTGCCAGCAGTGGCAGTCCCCCGACAAGGACCTATGGCTACACCTTC. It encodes CASSGSPPTRTYGYTF.

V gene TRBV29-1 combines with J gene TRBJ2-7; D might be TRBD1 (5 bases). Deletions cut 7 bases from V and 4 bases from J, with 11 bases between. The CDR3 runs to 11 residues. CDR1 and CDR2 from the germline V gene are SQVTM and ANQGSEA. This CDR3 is CSATRGYEQYF. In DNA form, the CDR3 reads TGCAGCGCCACAAGGGGTTACGAGCAGTACTTC.

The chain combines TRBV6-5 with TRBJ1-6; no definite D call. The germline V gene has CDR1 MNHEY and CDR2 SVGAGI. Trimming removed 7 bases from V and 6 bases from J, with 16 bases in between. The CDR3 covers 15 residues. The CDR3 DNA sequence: TGTGCCAGCACTACGGCCGCACAGCTTAATTCACCCCTCCACTTT. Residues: CASTTAAQLNSPLHF.

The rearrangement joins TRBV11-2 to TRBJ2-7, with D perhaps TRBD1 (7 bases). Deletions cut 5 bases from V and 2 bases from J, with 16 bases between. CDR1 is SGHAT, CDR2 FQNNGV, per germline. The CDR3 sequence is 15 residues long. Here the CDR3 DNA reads TGTGCCAGCAGCCATCTCACAGGGGAGGCCTACGAGCAGTACTTC. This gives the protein CASSHLTGEAYEQYF.

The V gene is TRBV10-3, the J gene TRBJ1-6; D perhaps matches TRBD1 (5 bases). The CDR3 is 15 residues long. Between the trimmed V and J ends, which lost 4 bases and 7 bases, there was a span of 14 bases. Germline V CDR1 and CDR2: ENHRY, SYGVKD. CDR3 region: CAISVAIGDNSPLHF. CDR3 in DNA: TGTGCCATCAGTGTAGCTATAGGGGACAATTCACCCCTCCACTTT.

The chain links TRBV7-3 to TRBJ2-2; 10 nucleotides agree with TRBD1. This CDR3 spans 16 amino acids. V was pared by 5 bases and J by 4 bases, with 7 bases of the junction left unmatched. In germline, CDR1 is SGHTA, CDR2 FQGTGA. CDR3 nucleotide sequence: TGTGCCAGCAGCCCGAGACAGGGGGCGGGCACCGGGGAGCTGTTTTTT. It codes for CASSPRQGAGTGELFF.

CDR3 protein: CASSLVGATYEQYF. The CDR3 nucleotides read TGCGCCAGCAGCTTGGTGGGGGCAACGTACGAGCAGTACTTC. V is TRBV5-1 and J is TRBJ2-7, with TRBD1 as a possible D gene (6 bases). CDR1 and CDR2 from the germline V gene are SGHRS and YFSETQ. CDR3 length equals 14 residues. The V end lost 0 bases, the J end lost 4 bases, and 11 bases lay between the germline ends.

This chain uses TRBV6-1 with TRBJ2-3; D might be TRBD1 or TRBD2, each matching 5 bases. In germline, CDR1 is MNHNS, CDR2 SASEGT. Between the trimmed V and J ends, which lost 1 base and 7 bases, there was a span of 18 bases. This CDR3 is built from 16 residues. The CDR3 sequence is CASSEGPGQTGYTQYF. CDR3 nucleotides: TGTGCCAGCAGTGAAGGACCGGGGCAGACCGGTTATACGCAGTATTTT.

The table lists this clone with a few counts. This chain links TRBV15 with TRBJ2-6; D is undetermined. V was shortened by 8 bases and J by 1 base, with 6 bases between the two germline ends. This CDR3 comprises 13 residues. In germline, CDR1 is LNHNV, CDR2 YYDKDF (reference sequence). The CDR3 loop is CATVGSGANVLTF. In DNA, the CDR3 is TGTGCCACCGTAGGGTCTGGGGCCAACGTCCTGACTTTC.

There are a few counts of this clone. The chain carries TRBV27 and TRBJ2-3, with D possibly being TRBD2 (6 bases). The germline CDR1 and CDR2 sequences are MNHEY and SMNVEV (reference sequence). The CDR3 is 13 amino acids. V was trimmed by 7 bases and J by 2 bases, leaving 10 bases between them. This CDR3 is CASTPGDTDTQYF. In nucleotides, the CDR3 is TGTGCCAGCACCCCGGGGGACACAGATACGCAGTATTTT.